The following is a T cell receptor (beta chain) sequence with its context. These data originate in a study of blood T cell repertoires in COVID-19. Germline values: CDR1 SEHNR, CDR2 FQNEAQ (reference sequence). The ends lost 1 base at V and 0 bases at J; junction bases unmatched: 9. The CDR3 consists of 18 residues. Only in-frame clones appear in the TCRdb table, and some are missing; sequencing was by immunoSEQ multiplex PCR. The table lists 250,000 to 350,000 clones, approximately 90% of them singletons. The chain combines TRBV7-9 with TRBJ1-1, with 9 bases lining up with TRBD1. This clonotype was obtained from a woman in her 30s with COVID-19, enrolled during active disease. The specimen sequenced was peripheral blood. The DNA for the CDR3 is TGTGCCAGCAGCTTAGTAGGAGGGACAGGGTACATGAACACTGAAGCTTTCTTT. It codes for CASSLVGGTGYMNTEAFF.